This entry lists 28 T cell receptor beta chains sequenced from one sample in a study of blood T cells in healthy people across ages. The use of a sample-barcoded 5' primer and a J-beta primer mix characterized a second PCR of about 6 to 11 cycles. TCRdb itself ran the 5' RACE reads through MiXCR, one entry per CDR3 protein. The table lists 1.5 million to 2 million distinct CDR3 sequences, 28% of them singletons. Sequenced: blood. These TCRs come from a woman aged 25-40 years in good health.

This clonotype occurred a few times. The chain has TRBV20-1 and TRBJ1-2, with D possibly being TRBD1 (5 bases). Germline lookup yields CDR1 DFQATT and CDR2 SNEGSKA (reference sequence). This CDR3 is built from 12 residues. V was pared by 6 bases and J by 4 bases, with 12 bases between. The CDR3 region is CSASDMAYGYTF. The CDR3 DNA reads TGCAGTGCATCGGACATGGCCTATGGCTACACCTTC.

This chain connects TRBV20-1 to TRBJ2-5; 8 bases match TRBD2. CDR1 is DFQATT and CDR2 is SNEGSKA in the germline V gene (reference sequence). The CDR3 extends over 14 amino acids. The junction had 7 bases not matched to a gene; V was cut back by 5 bases and J by 2 bases. The CDR3 DNA is TGCAGTGCTCACGGGGGGGCGTTTCAAGAGACCCAGTACTTC. It yields the protein CSAHGGAFQETQYF.

In the case of this clonotype: A read error may explain this, as a much larger clone is one base away. V gene TRBV28 combines with J gene TRBJ2-7, with TRBD2 matching 7 bases. Germline V gene data show CDR1 as MDHEN and CDR2 as SYDVKM. The CDR3 loop spans 16 amino acids. This chain's CDR3 is CACRETSPRSSYEQYF. In DNA, the CDR3 is TGTGCCTGCAGAGAGACTAGCCCTAGGAGCTCCTACGAGCAGTACTTC.

V gene TRBV7-6 combines with J gene TRBJ2-4; the match to TRBD2 covers 13 bases. The J call may be faulty, since TRBJ2-1 better matches the DNA end. The CDR3 covers 16 residues. CDR1 and CDR2 (germline): SGHVS, FNYEAQ. The CDR3 is CASSLSLAGGPREQFF. The CDR3 region has the DNA TGTGCCAGCAGCTTGTCACTAGCGGGGGGGCCAAGGGAGCAGTTCTTC.

This clonotype has more than one count but fewer than ten. J is TRBJ2-1 and V is TRBV24-1, with TRBD1 matching over 8 bases. This CDR3 has 17 amino acids. The germline V gene encodes CDR1 KGHDR and CDR2 SFDVKD. The trim removed 0 bases at V and 4 bases at J, leaving 7 bases unmatched. The DNA of the CDR3 is TGTGCCACCAGTGATTTGGGTGACAGGGGAACTTACAATGAGCAGTTCTTC. It translates to CATSDLGDRGTYNEQFF.

This clonotype was observed a single time. CDR3 sequence (DNA): TGTGCCATCAGTGAAACAAATGATCTAAGGAGGGGGGGCAATCAGCCCCAGCATTTT. Translating it yields CAISETNDLRRGGNQPQHF. The chain recombines TRBV10-3 with TRBJ1-5, with D perhaps TRBD1 (6 bases). CDR1 ENHRY and CDR2 SYGVKD come from the germline V gene. The length of the CDR3 is 19 residues. The ends were cut back, 3 bases at V and 2 bases at J, with 23 bases in the middle.

The chain uses TRBV10-3 and TRBJ1-5; 8 bases are shared with TRBD1. J gave up 7 bases and V 0 bases, and 8 bases lay outside the gene matches. Germline V gene sequence: CDR1 ENHRY, CDR2 SYGVKD. The CDR3 sequence is 16 residues long. DNA of the CDR3: TGTGCCATCAGTGAGTCAGCCAGGGGGCGCGGACAGCCCCAGCATTTT. Encoded protein: CAISESARGRGQPQHF.

The chain uses TRBV5-1 and TRBJ2-1, with TRBD2 matching 9 bases. V shed 4 bases, J shed 2 bases, and the junction held 7 bases outside the gene matches. The CDR3 spans 16 residues. The germline V gene has CDR1 SGHRS and CDR2 YFSETQ. CDR3 in amino acids: CASSPPTSGTYNEQFF. The CDR3 coding sequence is TGCGCCAGCAGCCCCCCGACTAGCGGCACCTACAATGAGCAGTTCTTC.

This clonotype is a singleton in its sample. The genes are TRBV2 and TRBJ2-1; D possibly corresponds to TRBD2 (6 bases). V was cut by 8 bases and J by 6 bases, with 8 bases left in between. In germline, CDR1 is SNHLY, CDR2 FYNNEI. The CDR3 is 11 residues long. The CDR3 nucleotides are TGTGCCAGCGCGGGGTCCAATGAGCAGTTCTTC. Translation: CASAGSNEQFF.

The chain employs TRBV10-1 and TRBJ2-7; 13 bases line up with TRBD2. Germline CDR1 and CDR2: WNHNN and SYGVQD (reference sequence). CDR3 length: 15 residues. The V gene end was trimmed by 6 bases and the J gene end by 3 bases; junction bases not matched to a gene: 5. The CDR3 sequence: CASREGLAGIYEQYF. Written as DNA, the CDR3 is TGCGCCAGCAGGGAGGGACTAGCGGGAATCTACGAGCAGTACTTC.

This clonotype was counted only a few times. The CDR3 coding sequence is TGCGCCAGCAGCTCGTACAGGGGGAGCAATCAGCCCCAGCATTTT. Residues: CASSSYRGSNQPQHF. The genes are TRBV5-1 and TRBJ1-5; 8 bases fit TRBD1. The CDR3 contains 15 residues. Germline V gives CDR1 SGHRS, CDR2 YFSETQ. V lost 3 bases and J lost 1; bases outside the gene matches: 3.

V gene TRBV25-1 combines with J gene TRBJ2-5, with 7 bases matching TRBD2. J was trimmed by 1 base and V by 6 bases; bases with no gene match: 5. The CDR3 contains 14 residues. In germline, CDR1 is MGHDK, CDR2 SYGVNS. CDR3 coding DNA: TGTGCCAGCAGGGGAGGGAGGCTCCAAGAGACCCAGTACTTC. Its protein product is CASRGGRLQETQYF.

This clonotype has ten or more counts. The gene calls are TRBV9 and TRBJ2-1, with D maybe TRBD2 (6 bases). CDR1 is SGDLS and CDR2 is YYNGEE in the germline V gene. This CDR3 is 13 amino acids long. Trimming stripped 1 base from V and 13 bases from J, with 15 bases between. The CDR3 here is CASSVTIGGTQFF. The CDR3 DNA reads TGTGCCAGCAGCGTAACCATCGGGGGAACACAGTTCTTC.

This clonotype was seen more than once but under ten times. J is TRBJ1-5 and V is TRBV6-1; 11 nucleotides agree with TRBD1. CDR3 size: 19 residues. CDR1 MNHNS and CDR2 SASEGT come from the germline V gene. V was pared by 0 bases and J by 6 bases, with 13 bases of the junction left unmatched. The CDR3 region has the DNA TGTGCCAGCAGTGAAGCCCTTACCCGGACAGGGGGCTTCAGTCAGCCCCAGCATTTT. It specifies CASSEALTRTGGFSQPQHF.

This clonotype was recorded many times. The V call is TRBV7-6, the J call TRBJ1-4; 9 nucleotides match TRBD1. Germline trimming cut 2 bases from V and 7 bases from J; bases unmatched to any gene: 2. The germline V gene has CDR1 SGHVS and CDR2 FNYEAQ. The CDR3 covers 14 residues. CDR3 sequence: CASSLRDRAEKLFF. The CDR3 nucleotides are TGTGCCAGCAGCTTACGGGACAGGGCTGAAAAACTGTTTTTT.

The chain carries TRBV10-3 and TRBJ1-1, with 7 positions matching TRBD1. V trimming: 8 bases; J trimming: 3 bases; junction bases outside the gene matches: 15. The CDR3 is made up of 16 amino acids. In germline, CDR1 is ENHRY, CDR2 SYGVKD. This CDR3 reads CAISASTGVGYTEAFF. CDR3 DNA sequence: TGTGCCATCTCGGCTAGTACAGGGGTGGGGTACACTGAAGCTTTCTTT.

This clonotype has a handful of counts. The V gene is TRBV12-3 or TRBV12-4, the J gene TRBJ1-5; no reliable D call. The V end lost 5 bases, the J end lost 7 bases, and 18 bases lay between the germline ends. This CDR3 is 15 amino acids long. The CDR3 here is CASSPLTFGSQPQHF. CDR3 coding DNA: TGTGCCAGCAGTCCGCTTACGTTCGGGTCCCAGCCCCAGCATTTT.

This clonotype has ten or more counts. The chain is built from TRBV30 and TRBJ2-1; no clear D. CDR3 length equals 15 residues. CDR1 GTSNPN and CDR2 SVGIG come from the germline V gene (reference sequence). With 2 bases removed from V and 1 base from J, the gap between germline ends came to 12 bases. The CDR3 protein is CAWSRQRSSYNEQFF. CDR3 nucleotides: TGTGCCTGGAGTAGACAACGGTCGTCCTACAATGAGCAGTTCTTC.

The gene calls are TRBV7-2 and TRBJ1-1, with TRBD1 as a possible D gene (5 bases). CDR1 and CDR2 (germline): SGHTA, FQGNSA. This CDR3 region has 13 residues. The V gene lost 1 base and the J gene lost 5 bases, with 8 bases spanning the gap. In nucleotides, the CDR3 is TGTGCCAGCAGCTTAGGGACAACAACTGAAGCTTTCTTT. Amino acid sequence: CASSLGTTTEAFF.

This clonotype was observed at least ten times. This chain joins TRBV29-1 and TRBJ1-4; D is unresolved. The V end was cut by 2 bases, the J end by 3 bases, with 7 bases between. The length of the CDR3 is 13 residues. The V gene's germline CDR1 is SQVTM and CDR2 ANQGSEA. In DNA form, the CDR3 reads TGCAGCGTTGAAAACCAGGCTAATGAAAAACTGTTTTTT. The encoded protein is CSVENQANEKLFF.

The CDR3 sequence: CSARRGTTPYEQYF. Here the CDR3 DNA reads TGCAGTGCTAGGCGCGGGACTACCCCCTACGAGCAGTACTTC. The chain joins TRBV20-1 to TRBJ2-7, with 7 bases that match TRBD2. Germline V gene data show CDR1 as DFQATT and CDR2 as SNEGSKA (reference sequence). Trimming cost V 3 bases and J 2 bases; bases outside gene matches: 7. This CDR3 is built from 14 residues.

The genes are TRBV19 and TRBJ1-4; D ambiguous. This CDR3 comprises 13 residues. Trimming pared 10 bases from V and 6 bases from J, leaving 15 bases between. The germline CDR1 and CDR2 sequences are LNHDA and SQIVND (reference sequence). In DNA, the CDR3 is TGTGCCACCAGGAGGTCGGGAGATGAAAAACTGTTTTTT. Translation gives CATRRSGDEKLFF.

V usage is TRBV4-1 and J usage is TRBJ1-1, with 7 nucleotides matching TRBD1. V was pared by 3 bases and J by 4 bases, with 11 bases of the junction left unmatched. The CDR3 is 16 residues long. Germline V gene data show CDR1 as MGHRA and CDR2 as YSYEKL. This chain's CDR3 is CASSQGEGASGTEAFF. Written as DNA, the CDR3 is TGCGCCAGCAGCCAGGGGGAGGGGGCCTCGGGCACTGAAGCTTTCTTT.

This clonotype was observed many times. This chain links TRBV6-5 with TRBJ2-7; D is undetermined. V was trimmed by 2 bases and J by 4 bases, leaving 12 bases between them. The CDR3 sequence is 14 residues long. From germline, CDR1 is MNHEY and CDR2 SVGAGI. CDR3: CASSYAGGKYEQYF. DNA for the CDR3: TGTGCCAGCAGTTACGCCGGTGGAAAGTACGAGCAGTACTTC.

The chain employs TRBV5-1 and TRBJ1-5, with D unresolved. The CDR3 totals 13 residues. The V end lost 1 base, the J end lost 7 bases, and 9 bases lay between the germline ends. Germline CDR1 reads SGHRS; CDR2 reads YFSETQ. Here the CDR3 DNA reads TGCGCCAGCAGCTTGATGGGCGGCCAGCCCCAGCATTTT. This sequence encodes CASSLMGGQPQHF.

This clonotype was counted between two and nine times. This rearrangement joins TRBV6-2 or TRBV6-3 to TRBJ1-6; maybe TRBD1 (6 bases). CDR1 is MNHEY, CDR2 SVGEGT, per germline. V lost 7 bases to trimming and J lost 11 bases, with 21 bases between them. There are 15 residues in the CDR3. Here the CDR3 DNA reads TGTGCCAGCACCAACCAGAGGCTAGGGGGGACACCCCTCCACTTT. It encodes CASTNQRLGGTPLHF.

This clonotype was seen a handful of times. V usage is TRBV4-1 and J usage is TRBJ2-7; 10 positions agree with TRBD2. This CDR3 has 16 amino acids. Trimming at V came to 5 bases and at J to 5 bases, leaving 12 bases not matched to a gene. CDR1 is MGHRA, CDR2 YSYEKL, per germline. This CDR3 is CASSSNRQRGGHEQYF. DNA for the CDR3: TGCGCCAGCAGCTCCAATAGGCAGCGGGGGGGCCACGAGCAGTACTTC.

As for this clonotype: The junction departs from germline at one end; a sequencing error may be responsible. The chain has TRBV20-1 and TRBJ2-1; D may be TRBD2 (6 bases). There are 14 residues in the CDR3. Germline V gene lookup returns CDR1 DFQATT and CDR2 SNEGSKA (reference sequence). CDR3 sequence (DNA): TGCAGTGCTCGGCGGGGCGGGACTTACAGTGAGCAGTTCTTC. This sequence encodes CSARRGGTYSEQFF.